The 27 T cell receptor beta chains below all came from one sample that was sequenced in a study of radiotherapy plus CTLA-4 blockade in lung cancer. Clones were read by immunoSEQ multiplex PCR, and TCRdb kept only the in-frame ones, dropping some. The sample has approximately 76,000 clones, 60% to 85% seen once. Sequences were derived from peripheral blood, sampled from a patient treated with radiotherapy plus ipilimumab. The receptors come from a human donor with non-small cell lung cancer who had a partial response to radiotherapy plus ipilimumab. Some clones in this sample may be carry-over from other donors' samples.

The gene calls are TRBV4-1 and TRBJ1-1; a weak D match, TRBD1 (6 bases). Between the trimmed V and J ends, which lost 1 base and 1 base, there was a span of 7 bases. Germline CDR1 reads MGHRA; CDR2 reads YSYEKL. The CDR3 is 14 amino acids. In DNA, the CDR3 is TGCGCCAGCAGCCAAGGCAGGGGGAACACTGAAGCTTTCTTT. As protein: CASSQGRGNTEAFF.

The rearrangement uses TRBV27 and TRBJ1-2; the D is unclear. The germline V gene has CDR1 MNHEY and CDR2 SMNVEV (reference sequence). The CDR3 has 14 residues. V lost 5 bases, J lost 0 bases, and 10 bases lay in between. The CDR3 sequence: CASSRWGANYGYTF. The CDR3 DNA sequence: TGTGCCAGCAGTCGATGGGGAGCTAACTATGGCTACACCTTC.

The chain couples TRBV7-3 to TRBJ2-2; D possibly corresponds to TRBD2 (6 bases). Trimming left V 2 bases short and J 6 bases short, with 16 bases between. This CDR3 is 16 amino acids long. CDR1 SGHTA and CDR2 FQGTGA come from the germline V gene. In DNA, the CDR3 is TGTGCCAGCAGCTTATCTGTCGGGGGTGGGCCCGGGGAGCTGTTTTTT. Protein: CASSLSVGGGPGELFF.

This clone was observed a single time. CDR3 sequence (DNA): TGTGCCAGCAGTGAAGTACAGTCGGTGTGGGGCTACACCTTC. This codes for CASSEVQSVWGYTF. The chain is built from TRBV6-1 and TRBJ1-2, with D unresolved. Trimming pared 1 base from V and 8 bases from J, leaving 14 bases between. This CDR3 has 14 residues. From germline, CDR1 is MNHNS and CDR2 SASEGT.

This clone was picked up a small number of times. This rearrangement joins TRBV13 to TRBJ2-2; 8 bases map to TRBD2. V was clipped by 7 bases and J by 4 bases; unmatched bases: 8. There are 15 residues in the CDR3. Germline loops: CDR1 PRHDT, CDR2 FYEKMQ (reference sequence). CDR3 region: CASTTTSGPTGELFF. CDR3 DNA: TGTGCCAGCACAACCACTAGCGGACCCACCGGGGAGCTGTTTTTT.

The rearrangement uses TRBV27 and TRBJ2-1; weak D call: TRBD2 (6 bases). The germline V gene has CDR1 MNHEY and CDR2 SMNVEV (reference sequence). V was shortened by 5 bases and J by 7 bases, with 18 bases between the two germline ends. This CDR3 comprises 15 residues. As DNA, the CDR3 is TGTGCCAGCAGTAACCCAACCGGGGCGGGGAATGAGCAGTTCTTC. Translated, it gives CASSNPTGAGNEQFF.

This clone was recorded only once. The chain links TRBV2 to TRBJ2-5; D remains unclear. The DNA end is more similar to TRBJ2-7, so the J call may be wrong. CDR1 and CDR2 (germline): SNHLY, FYNNEI. The CDR3 contains 13 residues. CDR3 region: CASSRDVPSEQYF. The CDR3 nucleotides are TGTGCCAGCAGTAGAGATGTTCCATCCGAGCAGTACTTC.

This chain uses TRBV9 with TRBJ2-5, with D perhaps TRBD2 (6 bases). V was clipped by 7 bases and J by 5 bases, with 18 bases between them. Germline V gives CDR1 SGDLS, CDR2 YYNGEE. The CDR3 contains 14 residues. The CDR3 sequence is CASAARGTGETQYF. CDR3 nucleotides: TGTGCCAGCGCGGCCCGGGGGACCGGGGAGACCCAGTACTTC. The full variable domain, in which reference TRBV9 and TRBJ2-5 provide the parts outside the CDR3, is DSGVTQTPKHLITATGQRVTLRCSPRSGDLSVYWYQQSLDQGLQFLIQYYNGEERAKGNILERFSAQQFPDLHSELNLSSLELGDSALYFCASAARGTGETQYFGPGTRLLVL.

J is TRBJ2-2 and V is TRBV19, with 7 bases matching TRBD1. Germline lookup yields CDR1 LNHDA and CDR2 SQIVND (reference sequence). The CDR3 covers 15 residues. The V and J ends lost 2 bases and 1 base, in that order; junction bases with no gene match: 1. CDR3 sequence reads: CASSIRQGNTGELFF. CDR3 sequence (DNA): TGTGCCAGTAGTATACGACAGGGGAACACCGGGGAGCTGTTTTTT.

This clone was observed a few times. CDR3 DNA: TGTGCCAGCAGTTACATAAGGGGCTACACTGAAGCTTTCTTT. Amino acid sequence: CASSYIRGYTEAFF. The V gene is TRBV6-6, the J gene TRBJ1-1; maybe TRBD1 (5 bases). Germline CDR1 reads MNHNY; CDR2 reads SVGAGI (reference sequence). The CDR3 is 14 amino acids. V lost 2 bases, J lost 3 bases, and 10 bases lay in between.

The chain carries TRBV28 and TRBJ1-6; the D is unclear. The CDR3 length is 13 residues. CDR1 and CDR2 (germline): MDHEN, SYDVKM. Trimming stripped 5 bases from V and 8 bases from J, with 10 bases between. The CDR3 reads CASSTNRDSPLHF. The CDR3 DNA reads TGTGCCAGCAGTACCAACCGGGATTCACCCCTCCACTTT.

This clone was seen a single time. This chain connects TRBV6-6 to TRBJ1-2; D not certain. Germline V gives CDR1 MNHNY, CDR2 SVGAGI (reference sequence). The CDR3 is 14 residues long. Trimming cost V 4 bases and J 7 bases, with 16 bases left between them. CDR3 sequence: CASSSEVLRGGYTF. In DNA, the CDR3 is TGTGCCAGCAGTTCTGAGGTCCTTCGGGGTGGCTACACCTTC.

V usage is TRBV28 and J usage is TRBJ1-1; D is undetermined. V was shortened by 2 bases and J by 7 bases, with 11 bases between the two germline ends. This CDR3 has 13 amino acids. Germline-derived CDR1 and CDR2 are MDHEN and SYDVKM. The CDR3 region has the DNA TGTGCCAGCAGTTTAGAGGCGGTGGGTGAAGCTTTCTTT. Translated: CASSLEAVGEAFF.

V usage is TRBV6-6 and J usage is TRBJ2-5; the match to TRBD1 covers 8 bases. V lost 6 bases and J lost 5; bases outside the gene matches: 5. This CDR3 region has 13 residues. Germline CDR1 is MNHNY and CDR2 is SVGAGI (reference sequence). CDR3 in DNA: TGTGCCAGCAGATCAGGGGGCTGGGAGACCCAGTACTTC. Translation: CASRSGGWETQYF.

This clone appeared a few times. The chain recombines TRBV7-9 with TRBJ2-7, with TRBD2 matching 9 bases. Germline V CDR1 and CDR2: SEHNR, FQNEAQ (reference sequence). J lost 4 bases, V lost 1 base, and 8 bases had no gene match. The CDR3 sequence is 16 residues long. CDR3 nucleotides: TGTGCCAGCAGCTTAGGTTCGGGACTAGCAAGATACGAGCAGTACTTC. This sequence encodes CASSLGSGLARYEQYF.

The V and J genes are TRBV10-3 and TRBJ2-3, with 12 bases aligning to TRBD2. Germline V gene lookup returns CDR1 ENHRY and CDR2 SYGVKD. CDR3 length: 13 amino acids. Trimming at V came to 9 bases and at J to 4 bases, leaving 2 bases not matched to a gene. The DNA for the CDR3 is TGTGCCATTGCTAGCGGGGGGGCAGATACGCAGTATTTT. Residues: CAIASGGADTQYF.

V is TRBV2 and J is TRBJ1-6; 11 bases align to TRBD1. V gave up 8 bases and J gave up 8 bases; unmatched junction bases: 5. Germline V CDR1 and CDR2: SNHLY, FYNNEI. The CDR3 runs to 14 residues. The CDR3 DNA reads TGTGCCAGCTCGTTGGACAGGGGGCATTCACCCCTCCACTTT. As protein: CASSLDRGHSPLHF. The full variable domain, completed using reference TRBV2 and TRBJ1-6, is EPEVTQTPSHQVTQMGQEVILRCVPISNHLYFYWYRQILGQKVEFLVSFYNNEISEKSEIFDDQFSVERPDGSNFTLKIRSTKLEDSAMYFCASSLDRGHSPLHFGNGTRLTVT.

The chain couples TRBV15 to TRBJ2-1, with D perhaps TRBD2 (5 bases). Germline lookup yields CDR1 LNHNV and CDR2 YYDKDF (reference sequence). The germline V and J ends were trimmed by 0 bases and 6 bases, with 9 bases remaining between them. There are 14 residues in the CDR3. The DNA for the CDR3 is TGTGCCACCAGCAGAGATCGACTAACCAATGAGCAGTTCTTC. Translating it yields CATSRDRLTNEQFF.

J is TRBJ2-1 and V is TRBV7-9, with D possibly matching TRBD2 (5 bases). Trimming stripped 5 bases from V and 0 bases from J, with 11 bases between. Germline CDR1 and CDR2: SEHNR and FQNEAQ (reference sequence). CDR3 size: 15 residues. The CDR3 reads CASSGWEISYNEQFF. The CDR3 DNA is TGTGCCAGCAGCGGCTGGGAGATCTCCTACAATGAGCAGTTCTTC.

V is TRBV7-2 and J is TRBJ1-1, with D tentatively TRBD1 (5 bases). The V gene's germline CDR1 is SGHTA and CDR2 FQGNSA. Trimming took 1 base from V and 4 from J, leaving 13 bases between them. CDR3 length: 15 residues. Here the CDR3 DNA reads TGTGCCAGCAGCTTAGTCTCGCCGGACATCACTGAAGCTTTCTTT. Translating it yields CASSLVSPDITEAFF.

This sequence joins TRBV5-1 and TRBJ2-2, with 9 bases identical to TRBD1. The germline V gene encodes CDR1 SGHRS and CDR2 YFSETQ. V lost 4 bases, J lost 4 bases, and 8 bases stayed unmatched. The CDR3 is 16 residues long. The CDR3 protein is CASSGTGTGTTGELFF. For the CDR3, the DNA is TGCGCCAGCAGCGGAACCGGGACAGGGACCACCGGGGAGCTGTTTTTT.

This clone came up a few times. This chain joins TRBV6-5 and TRBJ1-3; possibly TRBD1 for D (5 bases). This CDR3 contains 14 residues. Between the trimmed V and J ends, which lost 2 bases and 3 bases, there was a span of 8 bases. Germline V gene data show CDR1 as MNHEY and CDR2 as SVGAGI. The CDR3 DNA follows: TGTGCCAGCAGTTACGCGGGGCATGGAAACACCATATATTTT. Amino acid sequence: CASSYAGHGNTIYF.

V gene TRBV11-2 combines with J gene TRBJ2-7, with D possibly TRBD1 on 7 matching bases. The CDR3 has 14 residues. The germline CDR1 and CDR2 sequences are SGHAT and FQNNGV. V lost 3 bases to trimming and J lost 6 bases, with 15 bases between them. CDR3: CASSLEGARLEQYF. DNA for the CDR3: TGTGCCAGCAGCTTGGAGGGGGCGCGACTCGAGCAGTACTTC.

V gene TRBV27 combines with J gene TRBJ2-7, with TRBD1 matching over 9 bases. V lost 6 bases and J lost 6; bases outside the gene matches: 15. The CDR3 runs 16 residues. Germline V lookup: CDR1 MNHEY, CDR2 SMNVEV (reference sequence). The CDR3, as DNA: TGTGCCAGCAGAGGGGTCGGACAGGGGTTAGCGCGCGAGCAGTACTTC. As protein: CASRGVGQGLAREQYF.

The V gene is TRBV9, the J gene TRBJ2-1; D remains unclear. The CDR3 covers 13 residues. Germline V lookup: CDR1 SGDLS, CDR2 YYNGEE. V was trimmed by 0 bases and J by 7 bases, leaving 8 bases between them. CDR3 DNA: TGTGCCAGCAGCGTAGCTAATAAGAATGAGCAGTTCTTC. Its protein is CASSVANKNEQFF.

The count of this clone is one. This chain links TRBV12-2 with TRBJ2-5; TRBD2, the table's D call, lacks a check against the DNA. TRBV12-2 is a listed pseudogene. This CDR3 has 15 amino acids. Written as DNA, the CDR3 is TGTGCAAGTCGCTTTAGCCGGGATCCGGGGGAGACCCAGTACTTC. This encodes CASRFSRDPGETQYF.

This clone was picked up a small number of times. This sequence joins TRBV28 and TRBJ2-7, with a weak D call TRBD1 (6 bases). The germline V gene encodes CDR1 MDHEN and CDR2 SYDVKM. The V end lost 5 bases, the J end lost 5 bases, and 22 bases lay between the germline ends. This CDR3 is 16 amino acids long. CDR3 in amino acids: CASSPGEGDRYDEQYF. The CDR3 region has the DNA TGTGCCAGCAGTCCTGGTGAGGGCGACAGGTACGACGAGCAGTACTTC. Together with reference TRBV28 and TRBJ2-7, the CDR3 gives the full variable domain: DVKVTQSSRYLVKRTGEKVFLECVQDMDHENMFWYRQDPGLGLRLIYFSYDVKMKEKGDIPEGYSVSREKKERFSLILESASTNQTSMYLCASSPGEGDRYDEQYFGPGTRLTVT.